The clone carrying this T cell receptor beta chain was detected ten times or more. These data belong to a study of early T cells in non-severe SARS-CoV-2 infection. On the study more broadly: Sequencing targeted bulk RNA from unsorted whole blood, leaving chains unpaired.

Trimming removed 3 bases from V and 0 bases from J; junction bases left unmatched: 9. There are 19 residues in the CDR3. From germline, CDR1 is SEHNR and CDR2 FQNEAQ (reference sequence). Unique molecular identifiers were attached to individual cDNA molecules. TCRdb recomputed calls from the 5' RACE reads with MiXCR, one row per CDR3 protein. The table lists around 34,000 distinct CDR3 sequences, under 5% of them singletons. The receptor comes from an adult who was a healthcare worker with PCR-confirmed SARS-CoV-2 infection or an uninfected control (not recorded which). The chain links TRBV7-9 to TRBJ2-5, with 14 bases matching TRBD2. Sequencing was carried out using whole blood. CDR3 DNA sequence: TGTGCCAGCAGCTTTGGGAGGACTAGCGGGGGGAGGTACCAAGAGACCCAGTACTTC. It specifies CASSFGRTSGGRYQETQYF. Variable domain in full (rest from reference TRBV7-9 and TRBJ2-5): DTGVSQNPRHKITKRGQNVTFRCDPISEHNRLYWYRQTLGQGPEFLTYFQNEAQLEKSRLLSDRFSAERPKGSFSTLEIQRTEQGDSAMYLCASSFGRTSGGRYQETQYFGPGTRLLVL.